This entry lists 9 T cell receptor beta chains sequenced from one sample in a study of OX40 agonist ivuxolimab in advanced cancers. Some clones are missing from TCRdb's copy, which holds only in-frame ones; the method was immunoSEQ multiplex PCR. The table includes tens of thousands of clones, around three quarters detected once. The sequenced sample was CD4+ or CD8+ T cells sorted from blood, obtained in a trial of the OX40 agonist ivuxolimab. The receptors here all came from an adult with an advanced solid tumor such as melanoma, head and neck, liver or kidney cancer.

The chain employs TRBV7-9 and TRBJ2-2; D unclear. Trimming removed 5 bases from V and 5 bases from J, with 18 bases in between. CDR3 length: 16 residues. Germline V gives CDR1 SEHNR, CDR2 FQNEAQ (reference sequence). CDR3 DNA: TGTGCCAGCAGCCCCAGTGGTCTGGGTAGAACCGGGGAGCTGTTTTTT. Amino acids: CASSPSGLGRTGELFF.

The CDR3 spells CASRVGGIEAQHF. DNA of the CDR3: TGTGCCAGCCGGGTAGGGGGGATCGAGGCCCAGCATTTT. The V and J genes are TRBV18 and TRBJ1-5; D might be TRBD1 (6 bases). The V end was cut by 8 bases, the J end by 11 bases, with 19 bases between. Germline CDR1 reads KGHSH; CDR2 reads LQKENI. The CDR3 consists of 13 residues.

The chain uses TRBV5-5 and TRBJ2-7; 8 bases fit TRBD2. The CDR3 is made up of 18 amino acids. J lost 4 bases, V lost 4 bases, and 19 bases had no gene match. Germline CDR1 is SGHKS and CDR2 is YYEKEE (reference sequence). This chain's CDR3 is CASSPGTEFSGIRYEQYF. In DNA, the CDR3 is TGTGCCAGCAGCCCCGGGACCGAGTTTAGCGGGATTCGGTACGAGCAGTACTTC. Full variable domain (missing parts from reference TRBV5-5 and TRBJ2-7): DAGVTQSPTHLIKTRGQQVTLRCSPISGHKSVSWYQQVLGQGPQFIFQYYEKEERGRGNFPDRFSARQFPNYSSELNVNALLLGDSALYLCASSPGTEFSGIRYEQYFGPGTRLTVT.

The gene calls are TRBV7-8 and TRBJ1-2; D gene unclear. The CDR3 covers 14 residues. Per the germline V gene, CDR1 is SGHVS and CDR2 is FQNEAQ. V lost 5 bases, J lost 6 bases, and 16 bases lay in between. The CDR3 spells CASSDGRVANGYTF. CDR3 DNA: TGTGCCAGCAGCGACGGCAGAGTTGCAAATGGCTACACCTTC. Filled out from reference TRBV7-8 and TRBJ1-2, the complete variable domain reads GAGVSQSPRYKVAKRGQDVALRCDPISGHVSLFWYQQALGQGPEFLTYFQNEAQLDKSGLPSDRFFAERPEGSVSTLKIQRTQQEDSAVYLCASSDGRVANGYTFGSGTRLTVV.

The CDR3 here is CASSQGTAYGYTF. The CDR3 DNA reads as TGTGCCAGCAGCCAAGGGACGGCTTATGGCTACACCTTC. The chain employs TRBV7-2 and TRBJ1-2; possible D gene TRBD1, 5 bases. V was shortened by 5 bases and J by 5 bases, with 12 bases between the two germline ends. CDR1 and CDR2 (germline): SGHTA, FQGNSA. The CDR3 loop spans 13 amino acids.

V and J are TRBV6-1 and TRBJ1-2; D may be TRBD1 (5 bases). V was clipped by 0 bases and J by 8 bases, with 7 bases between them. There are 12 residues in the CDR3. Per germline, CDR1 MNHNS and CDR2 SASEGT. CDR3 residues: CASSEAGAGYTF. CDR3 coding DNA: TGTGCCAGCAGTGAAGCAGGGGCCGGCTACACCTTC.

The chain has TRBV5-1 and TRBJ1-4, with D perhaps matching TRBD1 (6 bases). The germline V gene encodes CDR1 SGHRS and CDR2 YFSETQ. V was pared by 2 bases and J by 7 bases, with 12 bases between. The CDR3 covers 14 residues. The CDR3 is CASSLRGSSEKLFF. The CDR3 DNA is TGCGCCAGCAGCTTAAGGGGGTCAAGTGAAAAACTGTTTTTT.

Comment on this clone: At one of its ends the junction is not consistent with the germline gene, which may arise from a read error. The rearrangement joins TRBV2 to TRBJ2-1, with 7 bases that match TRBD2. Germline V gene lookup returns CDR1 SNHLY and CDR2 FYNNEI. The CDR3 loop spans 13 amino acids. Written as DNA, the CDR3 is TGTGTCAGCGGTCTAGCGGAAGGCAATGAGCAGTTCTTC. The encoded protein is CVSGLAEGNEQFF.

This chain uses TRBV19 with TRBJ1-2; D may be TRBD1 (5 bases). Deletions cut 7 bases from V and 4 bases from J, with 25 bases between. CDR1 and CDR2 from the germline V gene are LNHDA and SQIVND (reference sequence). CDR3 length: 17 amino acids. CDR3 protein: CASTSIGRARESYGYTF. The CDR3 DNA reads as TGTGCCAGTACATCAATCGGCAGGGCCCGGGAGAGCTATGGCTACACCTTC.